This T cell receptor (beta chain) was found in a study of OX40 agonist ivuxolimab in advanced cancers. Notes on the research overall: The costimulatory receptor OX40 (CD134) was targeted by ivuxolimab, a fully human IgG2 agonistic monoclonal antibody. Of the approximately 50 patients in dose escalation, 19 had hepatocellular carcinoma, some 15 had melanoma, 9 had renal cell carcinoma and 9 had head and neck cancer. Intravenous ivuxolimab was administered to patients every 2 weeks at six dose levels: 0.01, 0.1, 0.3, 1.5, 3 and 10 mg/kg. The monotherapy dose-escalation portion (N of about 50 patients) of the phase I ivuxolimab trial is reported in the paper. Three dose-escalation patients achieved partial responses, one with hepatocellular carcinoma and two with cutaneous melanoma. In the dose-escalation cohort, approximately 82% of patients were male, and the mean age was approximately 55 years, with a range of about 23 to 90. The point of sequencing TCRbeta in the periphery was to test whether ivuxolimab changed TCR sequence diversity and drove clonal T-cell expansion. Patients were allowed to have had prior anti-PD-1, anti-PD-L1 or anti-CTLA-4 therapy, and around 37% of the dose-escalation patients had previously received checkpoint inhibitors. Results the study describes overall, beyond this receptor: Antigen specificity was not determined for the clonally expanded peripheral T cells. Clonal expansion of both CD4+ and CD8+ blood T cells was observed from baseline to week 6 at doses 0.1 to 3.0 mg/kg. In partial responders in the 0.1-3.0 mg/kg groups, normalized peripheral clonal expansion was found to be among the lowest, especially among CD8+ T cells. After ivuxolimab, CD8+ T cells had more expanded clones than CD4+ T cells on average. Low levels of normalized T-cell clonal expansion were also seen in some patients who did not respond.

Genomic DNA was extracted from sorted cells for sequencing of the TCRbeta CDR3 region. TCRbeta CDR3 regions were sequenced using the immunoSEQ Assay. Sourced from immuneACCESS, this table was stored by TCRdb with only in-frame sequences that have V and J called. A share of the clones is absent; for the studies checked, an unresolved V gene accounts for under half, and the remainder has no known explanation. This sample has tens of thousands of clones in its table, and 80% to 90% of those were observed once. The ten largest clones add up to approximately 5% of the sample. This clone appeared a single time. No cognate antigen has been identified for it. No much larger clone is present one base from it, and per-base qualities are unavailable. The CDR3 holds 14 amino acids from the cysteine to the phenylalanine. Only the CDR3 DNA stays, 42 bases, in frame from base 1. CDR1 and CDR2 are read off the germline V gene (reference sequence) as LNHDA and SQIVND. V is pared back by 5 bases and J by 2 bases, with 13 bases lying between the germline termini.

Patients with a history of autoimmune disease or receiving systemic immunosuppression were excluded from the trial. Peripheral blood for TCR sequencing was drawn from every dose cohort at baseline, at cycle 4 day 1 and at cycle 7 day 1. Samples came from an open-label, multicenter, first-in-human phase I dose-escalation trial of ivuxolimab. The trial enrolled adults with locally advanced or metastatic head and neck squamous cell, hepatocellular, melanoma or renal cell carcinoma. Before TCR sequencing, CD4+ T cells and CD8+ T cells were sorted from peripheral blood as separate populations. The receptor comes from an adult with an advanced solid tumor such as melanoma, head and neck, liver or kidney cancer. Recombination connected TRBV19 to TRBJ2-7; a confident D gene designation cannot be given. Specimen: CD4+ or CD8+ T cells sorted from blood, collected in a trial of the OX40 agonist ivuxolimab. The CDR3 corresponds to CASSADGSPYEQYF. The sequenced DNA is TGTGCCAGTAGTGCGGACGGTAGTCCCTACGAGCAGTACTTC.